These T cell receptor beta chains were read from a single sample in a study of sequential checkpoint blockade in melanoma. Measured with immunoSEQ multiplex PCR; TCRdb has only the in-frame clones, and not every one. The repertoire holds 4,000 to 5,000 clones, with around 25% as singletons. The sample in question was tumor tissue (inferred from file names), obtained from a patient given nivolumab and ipilimumab in sequence. Every receptor here comes from a human donor with melanoma. Each CDR3 is given with its conserved first and last residue. D genes are given only for firm matches. Size is omitted from some rows. Given values are once, few, many or a class for expanded clones.

>.|TRBJ2-3|TRBV19|.
TGTGCCAGTAGTATTCTCCCGGGAACAGATACGCAGTATTTT
CASSILPGTDTQYF
>medium-sized|TRBJ2-5|TRBV6-8|TRBD2
TGTGCCAGCGGAGGACTAGCGGTCCAAGAGACCCAGTACTTC
CASGGLAVQETQYF
>once|TRBJ2-7|TRBV18|TRBD1
TGTGCCAGCTCACCCGGGACAGTCTACGAGCAGTACTTC
CASSPGTVYEQYF
>.|TRBJ2-7|TRBV6-7|.
TGTGCCAGCGGTTACGACTACGAGCAGTACTTC
CASGYDYEQYF
>many|TRBJ2-2|TRBV11-3|TRBD1
TGTGCCAGCAGCTTCGACAGGGGAAGGGAAAGGGTAACCGGGGAGCTGTTTTTT
CASSFDRGRERVTGELFF
>medium-sized|TRBJ2-2|TRBV9|.
TGTGCCAGCAGCCCCAACACCGGGGAGCTGTTTTTT
CASSPNTGELFF
>.|TRBJ1-1|TRBV11-3|.
TGTGCCAGCAGCTTAAGTGGCCTCGAACACACTGAAGCTTTCTTT
CASSLSGLEHTEAFF